The 11 T cell receptor beta chains below come from one sample, sequenced in a study of T cell responses to AZD1222 COVID-19 vaccine. Repertoires were generated with immunoSEQ multiplex PCR, while TCRdb's copy carries only in-frame clones and drops some. The sample includes 100,000 to 120,000 clones, roughly nine tenths seen only once; the top ten take 35% to 55%. Sequencing used peripheral blood, obtained 28 days after the second AZD1222 dose. These receptors all come from an adult who received the AZD1222 COVID-19 vaccine.

This clone has only a few counts. The rearrangement uses TRBV18 and TRBJ1-1, with 7 nucleotides matching TRBD1. Unmatched junction bases numbered 5, after V lost 5 bases and J lost 5 bases. The germline CDR1 and CDR2 sequences are KGHSH and LQKENI. This CDR3 contains 13 residues. CDR3 amino acids: CASSSQGETEAFF. CDR3 sequence (DNA): TGTGCCAGCTCATCTCAGGGGGAAACTGAAGCTTTCTTT. Looking up the rest from reference TRBV18 and TRBJ1-1 gives the full variable domain: NAGVMQNPRHLVRRRGQEARLRCSPMKGHSHVYWYRQLPEEGLKFMVYLQKENIIDESGMPKERFSAEFPKEGPSILRIQQVVRGDSAAYFCASSSQGETEAFFGQGTRLTVV.

The J gene is TRBJ2-1, the V gene TRBV2; D might be TRBD2 (5 bases). V was trimmed by 4 bases and J by 0 bases, leaving 7 bases between them. Germline V gives CDR1 SNHLY, CDR2 FYNNEI. The CDR3 contains 14 residues. The CDR3 region is CASSVDYSYNEQFF. The CDR3 nucleotides read TGTGCCAGCAGTGTCGACTACTCCTACAATGAGCAGTTCTTC. The whole variable domain, remainder taken from reference TRBV2 and TRBJ2-1, is EPEVTQTPSHQVTQMGQEVILRCVPISNHLYFYWYRQILGQKVEFLVSFYNNEISEKSEIFDDQFSVERPDGSNFTLKIRSTKLEDSAMYFCASSVDYSYNEQFFGPGTRLTVL.

This clone was observed once. The V and J genes are TRBV6-5 and TRBJ2-1; no firm D call. The germline V and J ends were trimmed by 2 bases and 2 bases, with 10 bases remaining between them. The germline gives CDR1 MNHEY, CDR2 SVGAGI. CDR3 size: 15 residues. Written as DNA, the CDR3 is TGTGCCAGCAGTTACGCGCATGGAGCCTACAATGAGCAGTTCTTC. It is translated as CASSYAHGAYNEQFF.

CDR3 sequence: CATSPTTNYGYTF. The DNA of the CDR3 is TGTGCCACCAGCCCCACAACTAACTATGGCTACACCTTC. The chain joins TRBV15 to TRBJ1-2, with D uncertain. The length of the CDR3 is 13 residues. Trimming removed 5 bases from V and 0 bases from J, with 7 bases in between. Per germline, CDR1 LNHNV and CDR2 YYDKDF (reference sequence).

The chain is built from TRBV21-1 and TRBJ2-7; the DNA was not compared with TRBD1, the D call given in the table. TRBV21-1 is a pseudogene segment. This CDR3 contains 16 residues. The CDR3 DNA sequence: TGTGCCAGCAGCAAAGTGTGGGACAGGGTTCCTGGCGAGCAGTACTTC. This gives the protein CASSKVWDRVPGEQYF.

J is TRBJ1-3 and V is TRBV7-9, with D possibly being TRBD1 (6 bases). The CDR3 consists of 18 residues. Germline V lookup: CDR1 SEHNR, CDR2 FQNEAQ (reference sequence). Trimming removed 2 bases at V and 0 bases at J, with 17 bases between. The CDR3 coding sequence is TGTGCCAGCAGCTTAAGGGGGGACCGCCTATACTCTGGAAACACCATATATTTT. Amino acid sequence: CASSLRGDRLYSGNTIYF.

This chain links TRBV11-1 with TRBJ2-3; 8 bases agree with TRBD2. J lost 4 bases, V lost 5 bases, and 11 bases had no gene match. Germline V gene sequence: CDR1 SGHAT, CDR2 FQDESV (reference sequence). CDR3 length equals 16 residues. CDR3 protein: CASSPRLAGSADTQYF. The CDR3 DNA is TGTGCCAGCAGCCCCCGCTTAGCGGGAAGCGCAGATACGCAGTATTTT. Using reference TRBV11-1 and TRBJ2-3 for the parts outside the CDR3, the full variable domain is EAEVAQSPRYKITEKSQAVAFWCDPISGHATLYWYRQILGQGPELLVQFQDESVVDDSQLPKDRFSAERLKGVDSTLKIQPAELGDSAMYLCASSPRLAGSADTQYFGPGTRLTVL.

The V call is TRBV18, the J call TRBJ1-5; D remains ambiguous. This CDR3 comprises 14 residues. The germline V gene has CDR1 KGHSH and CDR2 LQKENI. Trimming cost V 8 bases and J 0 bases, with 11 bases left between them. CDR3 residues: CASADWDSNQPQHF. In DNA form, the CDR3 reads TGTGCCAGCGCCGACTGGGATAGCAATCAGCCCCAGCATTTT. The complete variable domain, with remaining parts taken from reference TRBV18 and TRBJ1-5, reads NAGVMQNPRHLVRRRGQEARLRCSPMKGHSHVYWYRQLPEEGLKFMVYLQKENIIDESGMPKERFSAEFPKEGPSILRIQQVVRGDSAAYFCASADWDSNQPQHFGDGTRLSIL.

This chain joins TRBV2 and TRBJ2-1; 13 bases fit TRBD2. The CDR3 extends over 16 amino acids. Germline V gene data show CDR1 as SNHLY and CDR2 as FYNNEI. The ends lost 6 bases at V and 10 bases at J; junction bases unmatched: 12. The CDR3 nucleotides are TGTGCCAGCAGGGGGGGTACTAGCGGGAGGGCCTGGGAGCAGTTCTTC. It codes for CASRGGTSGRAWEQFF.

The chain uses TRBV19 and TRBJ1-6; 12 bases agree with TRBD1. Germline loops: CDR1 LNHDA, CDR2 SQIVND (reference sequence). The V and J ends lost 0 bases and 7 bases, in that order; junction bases with no gene match: 1. The CDR3 runs 16 residues. The CDR3 sequence is CASSIDGTGGNSPLHF. CDR3 nucleotides: TGTGCCAGTAGTATAGATGGGACAGGGGGCAATTCACCCCTCCACTTT.

This clone has only a few counts. This chain links TRBV9 with TRBJ2-3; 8 positions match TRBD2. CDR1 and CDR2 from the germline V gene are SGDLS and YYNGEE. J lost 5 bases, V lost 1 base, and 9 bases had no gene match. CDR3 length: 16 amino acids. The CDR3: CASSVSGSPQVDTQYF. CDR3 bases: TGTGCCAGCAGCGTAAGCGGGAGCCCTCAGGTAGATACGCAGTATTTT.